This T cell receptor beta chain was recorded in a study of CD8+CD57+ T cells in acquired aplastic anemia. Study context: The mean DNA yield obtained from sorted CD4+ and CD8+ cells came to roughly 3.4 ug. Reads per healthy sample averaged around 10 million (CD4+) and 11 million to 12 million (CD8+).

Whole-study results and caveats: Patients shared about 30 CD8+ CDR3 sequences with controls.

This clonotype was recorded many times. What it binds is not known. It was genomic DNA that served as the template for profiling TCR beta VDJ and CDR3. TCRdb called the reads again in MiXCR, with one record for every CDR3 protein. Of about 110,000 distinct CDR3 sequences in the sample, approximately 48% were seen once. The CDR3 loop spans 16 amino acids. Germline loops: CDR1 MNHEY, CDR2 SVGEGT. V lost 4 bases and J lost 3; bases outside the gene matches: 8. The receptor was derived from a human donor in good health, serving as a control. The sample comprised sorted CD4+, CD8+, or CD8+CD57+ T cells (not recorded which) from PBMCs. This sequence joins TRBV6-2 or TRBV6-3 and TRBJ2-7, with 11 bases aligning to TRBD1. CDR3 sequence reads: CASSWNQGQGDYEQYF. The CDR3 nucleotides read TGTGCCAGCAGTTGGAACCAGGGACAGGGGGACTACGAGCAGTACTTC.